Sequencing of this TCR beta chain was carried out in a study of monozygotic twins with inflammatory bowel disease. Using the 5' RACE reads, TCRdb records one entry per CDR3 protein without DNA. The clone table shows approximately 300,000 distinct CDR3 sequences, with the ten largest holding over 5.5%. With respect to this clonotype: Its antigen is currently unknown.

Whole-study results and caveats: Patients received differing immunosuppressive treatments, which may have added variability to their repertoires. Against healthy co-twins, IBD patients had lower TCRbeta diversity (measured by inverse Simpson). Researchers reported no repertoire similarity difference between concordant and discordant twins, possibly from limited power. IBD patients shared fewer clonotypes with other individuals than healthy twins, especially patients with disease activity signs.

The sequencing input was blood. The source of this sequence is a human donor with ulcerative colitis or Crohn's disease, or a healthy co-twin of an affected twin (not recorded which).

The CDR3 spells CASSYTGHNYEQYF. V gene TRBV6-6 combines with J gene TRBJ2-7; TCRdb's assignment of TRBD1 cannot be checked, as there is no DNA. The CDR3 spans 14 residues. Germline lookup yields CDR1 MNHNY and CDR2 SVGAGI (reference sequence).